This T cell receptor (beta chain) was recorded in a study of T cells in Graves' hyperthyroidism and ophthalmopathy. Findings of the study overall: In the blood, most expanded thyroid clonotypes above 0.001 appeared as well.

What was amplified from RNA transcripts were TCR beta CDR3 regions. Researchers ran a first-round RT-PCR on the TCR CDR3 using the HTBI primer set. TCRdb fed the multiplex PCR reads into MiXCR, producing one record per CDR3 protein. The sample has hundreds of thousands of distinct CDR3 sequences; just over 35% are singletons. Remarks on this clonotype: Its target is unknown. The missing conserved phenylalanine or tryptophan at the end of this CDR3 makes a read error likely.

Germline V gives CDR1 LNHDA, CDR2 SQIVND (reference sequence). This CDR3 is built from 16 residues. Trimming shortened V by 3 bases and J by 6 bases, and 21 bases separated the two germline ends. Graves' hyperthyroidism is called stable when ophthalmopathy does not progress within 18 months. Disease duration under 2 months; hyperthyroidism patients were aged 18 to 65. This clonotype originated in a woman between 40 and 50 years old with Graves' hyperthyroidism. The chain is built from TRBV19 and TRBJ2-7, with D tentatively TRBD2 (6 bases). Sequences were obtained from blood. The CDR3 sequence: CASSIAVAGYRREQYL. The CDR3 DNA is TGTGCCAGTAGTATCGCGGTGGCGGGGTATCGGCGCGAGCAGTACCTC.